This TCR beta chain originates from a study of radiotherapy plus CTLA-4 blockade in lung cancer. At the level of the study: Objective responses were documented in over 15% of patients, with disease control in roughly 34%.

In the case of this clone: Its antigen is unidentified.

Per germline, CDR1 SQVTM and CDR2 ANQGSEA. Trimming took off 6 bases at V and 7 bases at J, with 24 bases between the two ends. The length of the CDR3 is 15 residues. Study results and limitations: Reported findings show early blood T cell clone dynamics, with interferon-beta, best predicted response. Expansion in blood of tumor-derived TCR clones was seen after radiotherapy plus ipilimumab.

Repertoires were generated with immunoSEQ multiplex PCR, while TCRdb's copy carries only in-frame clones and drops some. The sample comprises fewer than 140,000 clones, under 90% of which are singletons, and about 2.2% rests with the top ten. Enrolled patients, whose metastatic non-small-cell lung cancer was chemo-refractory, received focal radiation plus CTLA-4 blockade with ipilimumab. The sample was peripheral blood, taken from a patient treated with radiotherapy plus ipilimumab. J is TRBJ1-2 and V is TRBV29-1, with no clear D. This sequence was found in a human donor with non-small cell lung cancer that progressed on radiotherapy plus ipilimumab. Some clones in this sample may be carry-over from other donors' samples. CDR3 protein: CSVGSSGREAGGYTF. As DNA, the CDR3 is TGCAGCGTGGGGTCTTCGGGAAGGGAAGCGGGTGGCTACACCTTC.